Listed here are 27 T cell receptor beta chains from one sample, sequenced in a study of blood T cell repertoires in COVID-19. The method was immunoSEQ multiplex PCR; TCRdb's version includes in-frame clones alone and lacks a portion of them. The data show approximately 500,000 clones, roughly nine tenths seen once. Sequenced material: peripheral blood. Receptors originate from a woman in her forties or fifties with COVID-19, enrolled during active disease.

V is TRBV6-6 and J is TRBJ1-4; the match to TRBD1 covers 7 bases. The CDR3 loop spans 15 amino acids. Germline V CDR1 and CDR2: MNHNY, SVGAGI (reference sequence). V dropped 0 bases and J dropped 8; count of bases not matched to a gene: 6. The CDR3 is CASSYSPTGREKLFF. For the CDR3, the DNA is TGTGCCAGCAGTTACTCGCCGACAGGGAGAGAAAAACTGTTTTTT.

CDR3 nucleotides: TGTGCCAGCAGCTTAGCGCCAGCGGGGTGGAATGAGCAGTTCTTC. Its translation: CASSLAPAGWNEQFF. The chain carries TRBV7-9 and TRBJ2-1; TRBD2 matches 7 bases. The CDR3 sequence is 15 residues long. With V trimmed by 0 bases and J by 7 bases, 6 bases remained unmatched. CDR1 and CDR2 from the germline V gene are SEHNR and FQNEAQ (reference sequence). Full variable domain (remainder filled in from reference TRBV7-9 and TRBJ2-1): DTGVSQNPRHKITKRGQNVTFRCDPISEHNRLYWYRQTLGQGPEFLTYFQNEAQLEKSRLLSDRFSAERPKGSFSTLEIQRTEQGDSAMYLCASSLAPAGWNEQFFGPGTRLTVL.

CDR3 in DNA: TGCGCCAGCAGAATTCCCGGGACAGGGACCTCCTACGAGCAGTACTTC. Translating gives CASRIPGTGTSYEQYF. V gene TRBV10-2 combines with J gene TRBJ2-7, with TRBD1 identical over 9 bases. Germline-derived CDR1 and CDR2 are WSHSY and SAAADI. With V trimmed by 6 bases and J by 0 bases, 9 bases remained unmatched. This CDR3 comprises 16 residues.

The chain couples TRBV7-8 to TRBJ2-1; 12 bases line up with TRBD2. The V gene end was trimmed by 4 bases and the J gene end by 2 bases; junction bases not matched to a gene: 3. The germline CDR1 and CDR2 sequences are SGHVS and FQNEAQ. This CDR3 is 16 amino acids long. CDR3 nucleotide sequence: TGTGCCAGCAGCTCCCGACTAGCGGGGGCCTACAATGAGCAGTTCTTC. It encodes CASSSRLAGAYNEQFF.

The chain uses TRBV7-7 and TRBJ2-5, with D hard to call. Germline CDR1 reads SSHAT; CDR2 reads FNYEAQ (reference sequence). V was cut by 1 base and J by 2 bases, with 5 bases left in between. The CDR3 runs 13 residues. The CDR3 loop reads CASSLGQQETQYF. The CDR3 region has the DNA TGTGCCAGCAGCTTAGGGCAGCAAGAGACCCAGTACTTC.

V and J are TRBV3-1 (or the pseudogene TRBV3-2) and TRBJ1-1; unclear D gene. The germline gives CDR1 LGHDT, CDR2 YNNKEL (reference sequence). The CDR3 spans 14 residues. The ends were cut back, 5 bases at V and 1 base at J, with 11 bases in the middle. CDR3 in amino acids: CASSSSVRNTEAFF. The DNA of the CDR3 is TGTGCCAGCAGCTCTAGCGTTAGGAACACTGAAGCTTTCTTT.

The rearrangement joins TRBV5-4 to TRBJ1-1; no definite D call. This CDR3 has 15 amino acids. The germline V and J ends were trimmed by 4 bases and 1 base, with 14 bases remaining between them. CDR1 is SGHNT and CDR2 is YYREEE in the germline V gene (reference sequence). The CDR3 DNA is TGTGCCAGCAGCCTGGAACCCTCCGGGAACACTGAAGCTTTCTTT. Protein: CASSLEPSGNTEAFF.

This clone occurred a few times. The chain links TRBV19 to TRBJ1-1; D ambiguous. The ends were cut back, 1 base at V and 0 bases at J, with 12 bases in the middle. The V gene's germline CDR1 is LNHDA and CDR2 SQIVND (reference sequence). CDR3 size: 16 residues. The CDR3 sequence: CASSIVSIRLNTEAFF. The CDR3 DNA reads as TGTGCCAGTAGTATAGTTAGCATCCGATTGAACACTGAAGCTTTCTTT.

The V and J genes are TRBV30 and TRBJ2-5; tentative D call: TRBD2 (5 bases). With 2 bases removed from V and 4 bases from J, the gap between germline ends came to 14 bases. The CDR3 runs 14 residues. CDR1 is GTSNPN, CDR2 SVGIG, per germline (reference sequence). CDR3 sequence (DNA): TGTGCCTGGAGTCCCGGGATCCAAGGAGAGACCCAGTACTTC. As protein: CAWSPGIQGETQYF.

The rearrangement joins TRBV21-1 to TRBJ2-7; no check of the table's D call, TRBD2, against the DNA was made. TRBV21-1 is a listed pseudogene. This CDR3 is 15 amino acids long. The CDR3 DNA follows: TGTGCCAGCAGCAAAGACGCCGGGATGACCCACGAGCAGTACTTC. Protein product: CASSKDAGMTHEQYF.

The V and J genes are TRBV9 and TRBJ2-1; the D gene is possibly TRBD1 (6 bases). The CDR3 length is 13 residues. Trimming removed 3 bases from V and 3 bases from J, with 7 bases in between. The germline V gene has CDR1 SGDLS and CDR2 YYNGEE. Here the CDR3 reads CASSGTVYNEQFF. The CDR3 DNA follows: TGTGCCAGCAGCGGGACAGTCTACAATGAGCAGTTCTTC.

The rearrangement links TRBV5-6 to TRBJ2-6; no clear D gene. Trimming took off 2 bases at V and 4 bases at J, with 4 bases between the two ends. The germline V gene encodes CDR1 SGHDT and CDR2 YYEEEE. The CDR3 sequence is 13 residues long. CDR3 sequence reads: CASSFVGANVLTF. The DNA for the CDR3 is TGTGCCAGCAGCTTCGTGGGGGCCAACGTCCTGACTTTC.

V is TRBV4-1 and J is TRBJ2-7; 8 nucleotides match TRBD1. CDR1 is MGHRA and CDR2 is YSYEKL in the germline V gene. Trimming removed 6 bases from V and 2 bases from J; junction bases left unmatched: 9. The CDR3 consists of 15 residues. This CDR3 reads CASRSLGTGTYEQYF. CDR3 nucleotide sequence: TGCGCCAGCAGATCCCTCGGGACAGGCACCTACGAGCAGTACTTC.

V gene TRBV5-1 combines with J gene TRBJ1-1; tentatively, D is TRBD1 (6 bases). This CDR3 contains 17 residues. Germline V gene lookup returns CDR1 SGHRS and CDR2 YFSETQ. V lost 4 bases and J 4 bases, leaving 23 bases between the germline ends. The CDR3 DNA is TGCGCCAGCAGCCGGGGCCGGGACACCTATTCGGGCACTGAAGCTTTCTTT. Its translation is CASSRGRDTYSGTEAFF.

The chain employs TRBV20-1 and TRBJ2-7; D is uncertain. CDR1 and CDR2 from the germline V gene are DFQATT and SNEGSKA (reference sequence). This CDR3 spans 11 amino acids. The V end lost 5 bases, the J end lost 2 bases, and 7 bases lay between the germline ends. CDR3 sequence (DNA): TGCAGTGCTCCTCGAGCCTACGAGCAGTACTTC. Residues: CSAPRAYEQYF.

The chain combines TRBV28 with TRBJ2-7, with a weak D call TRBD1 (6 bases). Trimming removed 6 bases at V and 6 bases at J, with 21 bases between. Germline lookup yields CDR1 MDHEN and CDR2 SYDVKM. This CDR3 has 15 residues. CDR3 nucleotides: TGTGCCAGCAGCCGCCCGAGATACAGGGATACCGAGCAGTACTTC. It codes for CASSRPRYRDTEQYF.

The rearrangement uses TRBV5-1 and TRBJ2-7, with D unresolved. This CDR3 region has 12 residues. Deletions cut 0 bases from V and 5 bases from J, with 6 bases between. Germline V lookup: CDR1 SGHRS, CDR2 YFSETQ. The CDR3 reads CASSLVPNEQYF. In nucleotides, the CDR3 is TGCGCCAGCAGCTTGGTCCCAAACGAGCAGTACTTC.

On this clone itself: The same CDR3 also results from other DNA sequences found in this sample. This chain uses TRBV3-1 (or the pseudogene TRBV3-2) with TRBJ1-1; D is ambiguous. Per the germline V gene, CDR1 is LGHDT and CDR2 is YNNKEL (reference sequence). This CDR3 contains 13 residues. V was clipped by 1 base and J by 5 bases, with 8 bases between them. This chain's CDR3 is CASSQGGGTEAFF. CDR3 coding DNA: TGTGCCAGCAGCCAAGGCGGAGGGACTGAAGCTTTCTTT.

CDR3 DNA sequence: TGCAGCGTTGAAGTTACCACCAGGAACACTGAAGCTTTCTTT. This sequence encodes CSVEVTTRNTEAFF. The chain uses TRBV29-1 and TRBJ1-1, with D uncertain. This CDR3 contains 14 residues. Germline CDR1 is SQVTM and CDR2 is ANQGSEA. V gave up 1 base and J gave up 1 base, with 10 bases separating them.

The chain couples TRBV5-1 to TRBJ2-7; 10 bases line up with TRBD1. The trim removed 5 bases at V and 4 bases at J, leaving 6 bases unmatched. The CDR3 sequence is 14 residues long. Germline CDR1 is SGHRS and CDR2 is YFSETQ. The CDR3 loop reads CASRPKGQGYEQYF. Here the CDR3 DNA reads TGCGCCAGCAGGCCCAAGGGACAGGGGTACGAGCAGTACTTC.

This chain uses TRBV9 with TRBJ2-2; TRBD2 agrees at 8 bases. J gave up 1 base and V 3 bases, and 5 bases lay outside the gene matches. Germline loops: CDR1 SGDLS, CDR2 YYNGEE. This CDR3 contains 16 residues. This chain's CDR3 is CASSASSGWNTGELFF. Here the CDR3 DNA reads TGTGCCAGCAGCGCCTCTAGCGGGTGGAACACCGGGGAGCTGTTTTTT.

The chain has TRBV27 and TRBJ2-4; 10 bases match TRBD1. The CDR3 covers 16 residues. Germline CDR1 MNHEY, CDR2 SMNVEV (reference sequence). J lost 5 bases, V lost 6 bases, and 10 bases had no gene match. As DNA, the CDR3 is TGTGCCAGCAGCCATTTAATCGGGACAGGGGAAAACATTCAGTACTTC. This encodes CASSHLIGTGENIQYF.

The chain is built from TRBV28 and TRBJ2-7; D possibly corresponds to TRBD1 (6 bases). The V gene's germline CDR1 is MDHEN and CDR2 SYDVKM. V gave up 4 bases and J gave up 3 bases, with 10 bases separating them. The CDR3 runs to 13 residues. In DNA, the CDR3 is TGTGCCAGCAGTTCAGGGGCCATCTACGAGCAGTACTTC. Protein sequence: CASSSGAIYEQYF.

The chain combines TRBV19 with TRBJ1-4; TRBD1 agrees at 7 bases. The V and J ends lost 7 bases and 8 bases, in that order; junction bases with no gene match: 7. Germline CDR1 is LNHDA and CDR2 is SQIVND (reference sequence). The CDR3 loop spans 13 amino acids. CDR3 residues: CASIGTASEKLFF. CDR3 bases: TGTGCCAGTATCGGGACAGCCTCAGAAAAACTGTTTTTT.

The rearrangement joins TRBV2 to TRBJ2-1; 8 nucleotides agree with TRBD2. V shed 6 bases, J shed 5 bases, and the junction held 9 bases outside the gene matches. CDR3 length equals 15 residues. Per the germline V gene, CDR1 is SNHLY and CDR2 is FYNNEI. CDR3 residues: CASRVGLGINNEQFF. DNA for the CDR3: TGTGCCAGCAGAGTGGGACTAGGCATTAACAATGAGCAGTTCTTC.

The chain recombines TRBV7-9 with TRBJ1-5, with D maybe TRBD1 (6 bases). Deletions cut 7 bases from V and 6 bases from J, with 16 bases between. The CDR3 is made up of 14 amino acids. Germline CDR1 reads SEHNR; CDR2 reads FQNEAQ (reference sequence). The CDR3 is CASTRGGSRQPQHF. DNA for the CDR3: TGTGCCAGCACCCGGGGGGGCAGTCGTCAGCCCCAGCATTTT.

The chain links TRBV19 to TRBJ2-1; 11 bases match TRBD1. The germline CDR1 and CDR2 sequences are LNHDA and SQIVND (reference sequence). The CDR3 runs 15 residues. The J segment lost 9 bases and the V segment lost 6 bases, leaving 10 bases of the junction unmatched. The CDR3 DNA sequence: TGTGCCAGTAGGCTACGTGGGACAGGGGGTTCTGAGCAGTTCTTC. Translated: CASRLRGTGGSEQFF.